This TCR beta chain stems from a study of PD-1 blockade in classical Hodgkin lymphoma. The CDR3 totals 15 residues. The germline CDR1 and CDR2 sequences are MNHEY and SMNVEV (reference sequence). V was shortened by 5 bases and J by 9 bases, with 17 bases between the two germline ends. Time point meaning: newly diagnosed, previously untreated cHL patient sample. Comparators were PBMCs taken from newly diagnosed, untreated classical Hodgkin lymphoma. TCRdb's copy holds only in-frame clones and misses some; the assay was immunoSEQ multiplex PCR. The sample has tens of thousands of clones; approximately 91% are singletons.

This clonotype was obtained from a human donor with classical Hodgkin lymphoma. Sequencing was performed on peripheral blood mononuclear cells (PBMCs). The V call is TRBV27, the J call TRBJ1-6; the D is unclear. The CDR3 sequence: CASSPTQPTGSPLHF. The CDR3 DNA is TGTGCCAGCAGTCCTACACAGCCGACGGGTTCACCCCTCCACTTT.